The rows below give T cell receptor beta chains drawn from one sample of a study of cytomegalovirus exposure and HLA in healthy donors. Measured with immunoSEQ multiplex PCR; TCRdb has only the in-frame clones, and not every one. Of fewer than 200,000 clones listed, over 75% were seen once; the top ten hold around 0.21%. Sequencing was carried out using PBMCs. The source of these receptors is a girl less than two years old in good health and CMV-seronegative. CDR3s include the opening cysteine and the closing phenylalanine or tryptophan. Fields, in order: V gene, J gene, CDR3 length, D gene, CDR3 protein. D genes are given only for firm matches.

TRBV6-1	TRBJ2-2	12	NA	CASTDFEWELFF
TRBV5-4	TRBJ1-3	14	TRBD1	CASSRTGVENTIYF
TRBV5-1	TRBJ1-2	13	NA	CASSIQTGYGYTF
TRBV25-1	TRBJ2-7	13	NA	CATALDSSYEQYF
TRBV7-3	TRBJ2-1	15	TRBD1	CASSRTGGIDNEQFF
TRBV7-8	TRBJ2-2	15	NA	CASRIDRTYTGELFF
TRBV30	TRBJ2-3	16	TRBD2	CAWSVGLAGDPDTQYF
TRBV10-3	TRBJ2-3	15	NA	CAISRTSPSTDTQYF
TRBV30	TRBJ2-5	15	TRBD2	CAWSVWAGEKETQYF
TRBV29-1	TRBJ2-5	20	TRBD2	CSVEAGYGYFSGGDQETQYF
TRBV4-2	TRBJ2-1	17	TRBD2	CASSQETSGRRYNEQFF
TRBV7-2	TRBJ2-7	15	TRBD2	CASSWTSGGAYEQYF
TRBV11-1	TRBJ2-7	14	TRBD2	CASSLGEGLHEQYF
TRBV6-1	TRBJ2-1	14	TRBD2	CASTRTSEYNEQFF
TRBV7-2	TRBJ1-2	14	NA	CASSFGFLNYGYAF
TRBV2	TRBJ2-5	16	TRBD1	CASSNQGDGLQETQYF
TRBV10-1	TRBJ2-1	13	NA	CASSGGLWNEQFF
TRBV6-5	TRBJ2-5	15	TRBD2	CASSNSGRGQETQYF
TRBV7-2	TRBJ1-5	12	NA	CASSFGNQPQHF
TRBV18	TRBJ1-5	16	TRBD1	CASSEGTAHKGQPQHF
TRBV7-2	TRBJ2-1	14	TRBD1	CASSRGQGLHEQFF
TRBV6-1	TRBJ2-5	15	TRBD2	CASTLAGGPGETQYF
TRBV4-1	TRBJ2-1	15	TRBD2	CASSGVRTSIDEQFF
TRBV7-9	TRBJ2-1	14	TRBD1	CASSTRTGGPEQFF
TRBV27	TRBJ1-2	13	NA	CASSFSRAHGYTF
TRBV11-2	TRBJ1-5	13	NA	CASSLEGRQPQHF
TRBV13	TRBJ2-3	12	NA	CASSYSRYTQYF
TRBV6-5	TRBJ2-5	13	TRBD1	CASSYDREETQYF
TRBV7-2	TRBJ2-1	16	NA	CASSLASHLSYNEQFF
TRBV6-6	TRBJ2-2	15	TRBD1	CASRETGRDTGELFF
TRBV5-8	TRBJ2-7	17	TRBD1	CASSLEGWGQVTYEQYF
TRBV7-9	TRBJ2-7	16	TRBD2	CASSGGDLLPPYEQYF